The present T cell receptor beta chain was sequenced within a study of blood T cell repertoires in COVID-19 (dated by TCRdb to 2019 to 2021). In the study overall: The collaborator samples originated in the United States, Italy and Spain and spanned the acute and convalescent phases of COVID-19. Deeply sampled blood TCRbeta repertoires from subjects exposed to, actively infected with, or recovered from COVID-19 were included in the dataset. The samples were drawn from the first 160 participants of the ongoing ImmuneRACE study and from some 1,300 subjects provided by 6 global collaborators. HLA class I and class II types, where available, came from metadata supplied by the sample provider rather than from assay-based typing. The prospective study material was composed of cDNA or gDNA derived from T cells, B-cell-depleted T cells, or PBMCs. The repertoires were made available in a free public database intended to serve as a resource for research on the immune response to SARS-CoV-2. Sample metadata almost always included a de-identified subject ID, COVID-19 status, age in years and sex. Paper-wide results and their limitations: The amount of clinical and demographic metadata varied by source and participant and was provided uncurated.

Whole blood was collected in K2EDTA tubes by collaborating institutions according to the institutions' own protocols. For TCRbeta analysis, collaborator samples were shipped as frozen whole blood, as isolated PBMCs, or as DNA extracted from either sample type. The CDR3, cysteine through phenylalanine, is 20 amino acids long. The kept DNA is CDR3 alone, 60 bases in frame from the first base. Clipping removes 0 bases from V and 1 base from J, with 12 as the unmatched junction base count. CDR1 is given as LNHDA and CDR2 as SQIVND, both from the germline V gene (reference sequence). As to this clone: Its antigen remains unidentified. Base qualities are not provided; no much larger clone lies one nucleotide away.

The immunoSEQ Assay, a bias-controlled multiplex PCR, was used to amplify TCRbeta CDR3 regions from genomic DNA. The paper's data handling went like this. The number of nucleated cells in each sample was estimated from the amplification of reference gene primers within the assay. Sequence reads were collapsed and filtered to measure the absolute abundance of every unique TCRbeta CDR3 rearrangement. For each sample, productive Simpson clonality was calculated as the square root of Simpson's diversity index across productive rearrangements. As stored in TCRdb, this immuneACCESS dataset retains in-frame rearrangements with V and J assigned. A fraction of the clones does not appear; measured against another copy, unresolved V genes explain less than half of the discrepancy, and the remainder lacks a known reason. Clonal size and the V and J genes are those of that table, whereas D and trimming came from the DNA. Here the sample has 100,000 to 120,000 clones; 81% occur a single time. The ten largest clones represent 7.5% to 10% of the sample.

The source of this sequence is a woman aged 70-85 years with acute or convalescent COVID-19. Sequencing input: peripheral blood. The chain couples TRBV19 to TRBJ2-2, with 9 central nucleotides matching TRBD1. The DNA sequence is as follows: TGTGCCAGTAGTATAGATCAGGGACAGGGAGTACGGAGGAACACCGGGGAGCTGTTTTTT. It codes for CASSIDQGQGVRRNTGELFF.